Listed below are T cell receptor beta chains from one sample, sequenced in a study of Ad26.COV2.S vaccination and SARS-CoV-2 variants. Only in-frame clones appear in the TCRdb table, and some are missing; sequencing was by immunoSEQ multiplex PCR. Of roughly 350,000 clones in the sample, around 87% are singletons; the top ten hold around 3.6%. The sequencing here drew on peripheral blood, taken in a trial of Ad26.COV2.S vaccine versus placebo. Every receptor here comes from a person aged 18-65 years who received the Ad26.COV2.S COVID-19 vaccine or a placebo. Both conserved end residues are part of each CDR3. A D gene is named only where the DNA matches it firmly. Rows may omit the clone size; those that give it use once, few, many or a size class.

clone_size: .; j_call: TRBJ1-4; d_call: .; v_call: TRBV21-1; cdr3_nt: TGTGCCAGCAGCAAAACGGGCAGGATGCCAACTAATGAAAAACTGTTTTTT; cdr3_aa: CASSKTGRMPTNEKLFF
clone_size: few; j_call: TRBJ2-2; d_call: TRBD2; v_call: TRBV4-1; cdr3_nt: TGCGCCAGCAGCCGAGGGACTAGCGGGGGGGCTCGGACCGGGGAGCTGTTTTTT; cdr3_aa: CASSRGTSGGARTGELFF
clone_size: .; j_call: TRBJ1-1; d_call: TRBD1; v_call: TRBV7-9; cdr3_nt: TGTGCCAGCAGGATTACAGGGGTCACTGAAGCTTTCTTT; cdr3_aa: CASRITGVTEAFF
clone_size: .; j_call: TRBJ1-2; d_call: .; v_call: TRBV7-8; cdr3_nt: TGTGCCAGCAGCCCCAAAACCGGGGCCACCTATGGCTACACCTTC; cdr3_aa: CASSPKTGATYGYTF
clone_size: .; j_call: TRBJ1-6; d_call: .; v_call: TRBV3-1/TRBV3-2; cdr3_nt: TGTGCCAGCACGGGTTCGCATAATTCACCCCTCCACTTT; cdr3_aa: CASTGSHNSPLHF
clone_size: once; j_call: TRBJ2-2; d_call: TRBD2; v_call: TRBV6-2/TRBV6-3; cdr3_nt: TGTGCCAGCAGACCTCCGGGACTAGTGACGGAGCTGTTTTTT; cdr3_aa: CASRPPGLVTELFF
clone_size: .; j_call: TRBJ2-1; d_call: .; v_call: TRBV6-6; cdr3_nt: TGTGCCAGCAGTCGCCGACAGATCTCCTACAATGAGCAGTTCTTC; cdr3_aa: CASSRRQISYNEQFF
clone_size: once; j_call: TRBJ2-4; d_call: .; v_call: TRBV12-3/TRBV12-4; cdr3_nt: TGTGCCAGCGGCCGGGCCAAAAACATTCAGTACTTC; cdr3_aa: CASGRAKNIQYF
clone_size: .; j_call: TRBJ1-1; d_call: TRBD1; v_call: TRBV7-9; cdr3_nt: TGTGCCAGCAGCTCGAGGATGACAGGGTTAGTAGCTTTCTTT; cdr3_aa: CASSSRMTGLVAFF
clone_size: .; j_call: TRBJ2-7; d_call: .; v_call: TRBV7-9; cdr3_nt: TGTGCCAGCAGCTTTGGGGCCCCCTACGAGCAGTACTTC; cdr3_aa: CASSFGAPYEQYF
clone_size: .; j_call: TRBJ1-5; d_call: .; v_call: TRBV3-1/TRBV3-2; cdr3_nt: TGTGCCAGCAGCCAACCAGGCATCAATCAGCCCCAGCATTTT; cdr3_aa: CASSQPGINQPQHF
clone_size: .; j_call: TRBJ2-1; d_call: .; v_call: TRBV3-1/TRBV3-2; cdr3_nt: TGTGCCAGCAGCCAAGCCATCAATGAGCAGTTCTTC; cdr3_aa: CASSQAINEQFF
clone_size: .; j_call: TRBJ2-5; d_call: TRBD2; v_call: TRBV20-1; cdr3_nt: TGCAGTGCTAGTAGCGGGGGGGAGACCCAGTACTTC; cdr3_aa: CSASSGGETQYF
clone_size: once; j_call: TRBJ1-5; d_call: .; v_call: TRBV18; cdr3_nt: TGTGCCAGCTCCTCCGGCGGGGATAGTCAGCCCCAGCATTTT; cdr3_aa: CASSSGGDSQPQHF
clone_size: .; j_call: TRBJ2-7; d_call: .; v_call: TRBV14; cdr3_nt: TGTGCCAGCAGCTACACCGGGGGGCGCTCCTACGAGCAGTACTTC; cdr3_aa: CASSYTGGRSYEQYF
clone_size: .; j_call: TRBJ2-7; d_call: .; v_call: TRBV19; cdr3_nt: TGTGCCAGTAGTATTGGCAACTCCTACGAGCAGTACTTC; cdr3_aa: CASSIGNSYEQYF
clone_size: once; j_call: TRBJ1-3; d_call: .; v_call: TRBV6-5; cdr3_nt: TGTGCCAGCAGTTACTCCGAGGAGGGAAACACCATATATTTT; cdr3_aa: CASSYSEEGNTIYF
clone_size: .; j_call: TRBJ2-4; d_call: .; v_call: TRBV19; cdr3_nt: TGTGCCAGCGCAATGGAGTCGGACATTCAGTACTTC; cdr3_aa: CASAMESDIQYF
clone_size: .; j_call: TRBJ1-5; d_call: .; v_call: TRBV27; cdr3_nt: TGTGCCAGCAGTTCTCTCCCCAATCAGCCCCAGCATTTT; cdr3_aa: CASSSLPNQPQHF
clone_size: .; j_call: TRBJ2-1; d_call: TRBD1; v_call: TRBV6-5; cdr3_nt: TGTGCCAGCAGTTTAGGACAGGGTGAGGATGAGCAGTTCTTC; cdr3_aa: CASSLGQGEDEQFF
clone_size: .; j_call: TRBJ2-5; d_call: .; v_call: TRBV24-1; cdr3_nt: TGTGCCACCAGTGATCGCGGCGACGGGACCCAGTACTTC; cdr3_aa: CATSDRGDGTQYF
clone_size: .; j_call: TRBJ2-3; d_call: TRBD1; v_call: TRBV5-1; cdr3_nt: TGCGCCAGCAGCTCGGACAGGGCGGCTTTAGATACGCAGTATTTT; cdr3_aa: CASSSDRAALDTQYF
clone_size: few; j_call: TRBJ2-7; d_call: .; v_call: TRBV9; cdr3_nt: TGTGCCAGCAGCGTAGGAGACAGGAACGAGCAGTACTTC; cdr3_aa: CASSVGDRNEQYF
clone_size: .; j_call: TRBJ2-2; d_call: .; v_call: TRBV4-1; cdr3_nt: TGCGCCAGCAGCCAAGGACGGGGGAGGACAGAGACCGGGGAGCTGTTTTTT; cdr3_aa: CASSQGRGRTETGELFF
clone_size: .; j_call: TRBJ1-2; d_call: .; v_call: TRBV19; cdr3_nt: TGTGCCAGTAGTACCCATTCCCCACAGGTCGGAATTGGCGGCTACACCTTC; cdr3_aa: CASSTHSPQVGIGGYTF
clone_size: .; j_call: TRBJ2-2; d_call: .; v_call: TRBV5-1; cdr3_nt: TGCGCCAGCGGGGGCCTAGCGAACACCGGGGAGCTGTTTTTT; cdr3_aa: CASGGLANTGELFF
clone_size: once; j_call: TRBJ2-3; d_call: TRBD2; v_call: TRBV7-2; cdr3_nt: TGTGCCAGCAGCTTGCGACTAGCGGGGAGCACAGATACGCAGTATTTT; cdr3_aa: CASSLRLAGSTDTQYF
clone_size: .; j_call: TRBJ2-1; d_call: TRBD2; v_call: TRBV5-1; cdr3_nt: TGCGCCAGCAGCAGGACTAGCGGGAGACAATCCTACAATGAGCAGTTCTTC; cdr3_aa: CASSRTSGRQSYNEQFF
clone_size: .; j_call: TRBJ2-3; d_call: TRBD2; v_call: TRBV19; cdr3_nt: TGTGCCTTCTGTCCGGGCGGGACTAGTCCAACCAGCACAGATACGCAGTATTTT; cdr3_aa: CAFCPGGTSPTSTDTQYF
clone_size: .; j_call: TRBJ1-2; d_call: .; v_call: TRBV5-6; cdr3_nt: TGTGCCAGCAGACGAGTACCCGGACAGCCGGGGAGCTACACCTTC; cdr3_aa: CASRRVPGQPGSYTF
clone_size: .; j_call: TRBJ2-3; d_call: TRBD2; v_call: TRBV9; cdr3_nt: TGTGCCAGCAGCGTAGAAGCTAGGGGACTAGCGGGGTCAGGTACAGATACGCAGTATTTT; cdr3_aa: CASSVEARGLAGSGTDTQYF
clone_size: .; j_call: TRBJ1-1; d_call: TRBD1; v_call: TRBV6-6; cdr3_nt: TGTGCCAGCAGTTACAGCGGCAGGGGGGGTAACACTGAAGCTTTCTTT; cdr3_aa: CASSYSGRGGNTEAFF
clone_size: .; j_call: TRBJ1-2; d_call: .; v_call: TRBV4-3; cdr3_nt: TGCGCCAGCAGCCAAGGTCGTCTAGGGTCCCAAACTATAAGTGGCTACACCTTC; cdr3_aa: CASSQGRLGSQTISGYTF
clone_size: .; j_call: TRBJ1-5; d_call: .; v_call: TRBV5-6; cdr3_nt: TGTGCCAGCAGCCGACGGGCCCGGAATCAGCCCCAGCATTTT; cdr3_aa: CASSRRARNQPQHF
clone_size: .; j_call: TRBJ2-7; d_call: .; v_call: TRBV2; cdr3_nt: TGTGCCAGCAGGGAGGCCGCGAGGACCTACGAGCAGTACTTC; cdr3_aa: CASREAARTYEQYF
clone_size: .; j_call: TRBJ2-5; d_call: .; v_call: TRBV7-9; cdr3_nt: TGTGCCAGCAGCTTAGGTTCACAGTCCCAAGAGACCCAGTACTTC; cdr3_aa: CASSLGSQSQETQYF
clone_size: .; j_call: TRBJ1-1; d_call: TRBD1; v_call: TRBV18; cdr3_nt: TGTGCCAGCTCACCACGGACAGGGAAGTACACTGAAGCTTTCTTT; cdr3_aa: CASSPRTGKYTEAFF
clone_size: .; j_call: TRBJ1-4; d_call: .; v_call: TRBV29-1; cdr3_nt: TGCAGCGTTGAAGATCAGGGAAAACTGTTTTTT; cdr3_aa: CSVEDQGKLFF
clone_size: .; j_call: TRBJ2-3; d_call: .; v_call: TRBV6-5; cdr3_nt: TGTGCCAGCAGTTATCGCAGGGGAGTGGCAGATACGCAGTATTTT; cdr3_aa: CASSYRRGVADTQYF
clone_size: .; j_call: TRBJ1-4; d_call: TRBD1; v_call: TRBV6-1; cdr3_nt: TGTGCCAGCAGTGAACCGACAGGGGGCTGGGAAAAACTGTTTTTT; cdr3_aa: CASSEPTGGWEKLFF
clone_size: .; j_call: TRBJ2-3; d_call: .; v_call: TRBV18; cdr3_nt: TGTGCCAGCTCACCAGAGGCTAGCGCTAACACAGATACGCAGTATTTT; cdr3_aa: CASSPEASANTDTQYF
clone_size: .; j_call: TRBJ1-1; d_call: .; v_call: TRBV4-2; cdr3_nt: TGTGCCAGCAGCCAAGAGCCAGCAAACACTGAAGCTTTCTTT; cdr3_aa: CASSQEPANTEAFF
clone_size: once; j_call: TRBJ2-7; d_call: TRBD1; v_call: TRBV7-8; cdr3_nt: TGTGCCAGCAGCTTAGGGGGACAGGGCAACGAGCAGTACTTC; cdr3_aa: CASSLGGQGNEQYF
clone_size: .; j_call: TRBJ2-3; d_call: TRBD1; v_call: TRBV11-2; cdr3_nt: TGTGCCAGCACCTTACAGGGGGCGCAAAGCACAGATACGCAGTATTTT; cdr3_aa: CASTLQGAQSTDTQYF
clone_size: few; j_call: TRBJ1-2; d_call: .; v_call: TRBV18; cdr3_nt: TGTGCCAGCTCACCAAGGTTTGCAGGGGAGCATGGCTACACCTTC; cdr3_aa: CASSPRFAGEHGYTF
clone_size: once; j_call: TRBJ2-5; d_call: TRBD1; v_call: TRBV30; cdr3_nt: TGTGCCTGGAGTCAAGGACAGGGGCTAGAGACCCAGTACTTC; cdr3_aa: CAWSQGQGLETQYF
clone_size: .; j_call: TRBJ1-4; d_call: TRBD1; v_call: TRBV14; cdr3_nt: TGTGCCAGCAGCCAAGCGTTGACAGGGAATCTGTTTTTT; cdr3_aa: CASSQALTGNLFF
clone_size: .; j_call: TRBJ1-1; d_call: .; v_call: TRBV10-3; cdr3_nt: TGTGCCATCGTTGATCCAGGGAACACTGAAGCTTTCTTT; cdr3_aa: CAIVDPGNTEAFF
clone_size: .; j_call: TRBJ1-6; d_call: .; v_call: TRBV25-1; cdr3_nt: TGTGCCAGCAGTGATTGGATTCCGGGACAAGATAATTCACCCCTCCACTTT; cdr3_aa: CASSDWIPGQDNSPLHF
clone_size: .; j_call: TRBJ2-7; d_call: .; v_call: TRBV27; cdr3_nt: TGTGCCAGCAGTTCGTCTTTTGCAAACGAGCAGTACTTC; cdr3_aa: CASSSSFANEQYF